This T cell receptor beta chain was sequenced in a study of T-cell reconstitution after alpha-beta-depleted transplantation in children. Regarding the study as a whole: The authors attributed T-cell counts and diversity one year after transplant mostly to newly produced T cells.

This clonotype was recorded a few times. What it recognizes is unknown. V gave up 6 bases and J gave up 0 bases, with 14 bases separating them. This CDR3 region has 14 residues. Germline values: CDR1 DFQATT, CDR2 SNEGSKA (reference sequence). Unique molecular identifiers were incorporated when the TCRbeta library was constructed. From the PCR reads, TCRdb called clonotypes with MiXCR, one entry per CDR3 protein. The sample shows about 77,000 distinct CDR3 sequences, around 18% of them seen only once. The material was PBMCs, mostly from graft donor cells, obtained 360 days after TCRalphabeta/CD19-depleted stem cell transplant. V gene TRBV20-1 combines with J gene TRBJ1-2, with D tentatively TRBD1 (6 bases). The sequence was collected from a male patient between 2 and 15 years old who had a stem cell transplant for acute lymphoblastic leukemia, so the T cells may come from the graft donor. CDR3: CSARRDTSNYGYTF. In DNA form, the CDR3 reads TGCAGTGCAAGGAGGGACACATCTAACTATGGCTACACCTTC.